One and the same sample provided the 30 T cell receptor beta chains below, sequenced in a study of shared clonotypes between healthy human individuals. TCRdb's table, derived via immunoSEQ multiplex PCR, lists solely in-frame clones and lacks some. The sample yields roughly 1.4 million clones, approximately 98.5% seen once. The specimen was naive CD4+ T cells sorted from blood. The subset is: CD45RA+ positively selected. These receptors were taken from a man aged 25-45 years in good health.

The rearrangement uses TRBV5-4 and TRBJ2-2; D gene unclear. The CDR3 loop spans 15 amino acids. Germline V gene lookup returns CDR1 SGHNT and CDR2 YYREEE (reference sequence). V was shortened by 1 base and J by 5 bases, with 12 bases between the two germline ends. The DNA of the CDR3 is TGTGCCAGCAGCTTGTCGCCCAGTGGGACCGGGGAGCTGTTTTTT. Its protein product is CASSLSPSGTGELFF.

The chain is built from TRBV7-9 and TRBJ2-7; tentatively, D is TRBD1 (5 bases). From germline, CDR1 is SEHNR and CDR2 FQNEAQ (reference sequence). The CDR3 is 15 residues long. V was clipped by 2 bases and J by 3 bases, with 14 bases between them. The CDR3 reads CASSLRSGRVYEQYF. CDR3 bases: TGTGCCAGCAGCTTAAGGTCTGGCAGGGTCTACGAGCAGTACTTC.

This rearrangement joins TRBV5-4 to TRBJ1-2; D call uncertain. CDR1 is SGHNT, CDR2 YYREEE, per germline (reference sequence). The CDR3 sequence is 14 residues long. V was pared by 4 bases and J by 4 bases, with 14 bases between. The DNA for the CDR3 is TGTGCCAGCAGCCCGGGCGGAAGGGCCTATGGCTACACCTTC. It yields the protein CASSPGGRAYGYTF.

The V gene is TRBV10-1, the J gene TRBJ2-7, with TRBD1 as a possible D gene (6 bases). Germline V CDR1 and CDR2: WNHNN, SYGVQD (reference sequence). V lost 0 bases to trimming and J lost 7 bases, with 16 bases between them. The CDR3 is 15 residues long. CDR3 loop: CASSESRRGPLEQYF. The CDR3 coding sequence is TGCGCCAGCAGTGAGTCACGCAGGGGCCCTCTGGAGCAGTACTTC.

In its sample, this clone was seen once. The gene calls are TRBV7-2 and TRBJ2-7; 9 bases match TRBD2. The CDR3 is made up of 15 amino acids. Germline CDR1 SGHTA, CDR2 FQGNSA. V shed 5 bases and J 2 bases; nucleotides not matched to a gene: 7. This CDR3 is CASSKGLAFAYEQYF. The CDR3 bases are TGTGCCAGCAGCAAGGGACTAGCTTTCGCCTACGAGCAGTACTTC.

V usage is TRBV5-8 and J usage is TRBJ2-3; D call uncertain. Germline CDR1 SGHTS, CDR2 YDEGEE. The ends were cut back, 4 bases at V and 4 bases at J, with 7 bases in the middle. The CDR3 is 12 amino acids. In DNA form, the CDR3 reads TGTGCCAGCAGCCCCCTCGCAGATACGCAGTATTTT. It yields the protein CASSPLADTQYF.

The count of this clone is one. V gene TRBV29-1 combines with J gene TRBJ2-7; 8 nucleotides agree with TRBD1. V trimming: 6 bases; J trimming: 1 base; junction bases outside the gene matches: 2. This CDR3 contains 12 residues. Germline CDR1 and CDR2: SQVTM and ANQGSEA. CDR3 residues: CSVRTGSYEQYF. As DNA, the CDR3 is TGCAGCGTCCGGACAGGGTCCTACGAGCAGTACTTC.

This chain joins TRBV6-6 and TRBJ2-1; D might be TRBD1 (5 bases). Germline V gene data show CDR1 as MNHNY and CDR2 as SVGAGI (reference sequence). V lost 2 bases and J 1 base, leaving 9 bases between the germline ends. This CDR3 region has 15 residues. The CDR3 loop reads CASSYLGVSYNEQFF. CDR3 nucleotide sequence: TGTGCCAGCAGTTACCTAGGGGTTTCCTACAATGAGCAGTTCTTC.

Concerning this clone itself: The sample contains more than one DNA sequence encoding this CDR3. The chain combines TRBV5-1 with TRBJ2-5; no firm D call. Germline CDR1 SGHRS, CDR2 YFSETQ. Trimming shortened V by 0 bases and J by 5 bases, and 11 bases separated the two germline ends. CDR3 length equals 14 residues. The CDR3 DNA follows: TGCGCCAGCAGCTTGGGGTCAGCCGGGGAGACCCAGTACTTC. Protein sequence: CASSLGSAGETQYF. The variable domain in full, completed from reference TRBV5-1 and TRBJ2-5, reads KAGVTQTPRYLIKTRGQQVTLSCSPISGHRSVSWYQQTPGQGLQFLFEYFSETQRNKGNFPGRFSGRQFSNSRSEMNVSTLELGDSALYLCASSLGSAGETQYFGPGTRLLVL.

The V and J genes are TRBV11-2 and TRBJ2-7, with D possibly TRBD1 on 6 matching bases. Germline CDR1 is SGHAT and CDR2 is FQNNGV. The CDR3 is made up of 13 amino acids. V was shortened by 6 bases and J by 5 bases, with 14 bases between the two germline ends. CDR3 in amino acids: CASRPTGTHEQYF. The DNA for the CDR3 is TGTGCCAGCAGACCAACAGGGACCCACGAGCAGTACTTC.

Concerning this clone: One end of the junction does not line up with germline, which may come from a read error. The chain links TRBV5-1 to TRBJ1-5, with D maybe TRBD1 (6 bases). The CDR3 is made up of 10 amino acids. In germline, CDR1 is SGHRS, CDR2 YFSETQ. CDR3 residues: CATRGGLHSF. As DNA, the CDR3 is TGCGCCACCCGAGGGGGGCTCCATAGTTTT.

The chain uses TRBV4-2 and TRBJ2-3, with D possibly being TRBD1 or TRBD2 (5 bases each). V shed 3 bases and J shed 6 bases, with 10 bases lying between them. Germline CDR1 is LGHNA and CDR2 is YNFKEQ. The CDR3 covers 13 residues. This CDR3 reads CASSQGVGDTQYF. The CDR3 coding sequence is TGTGCCAGCAGCCAGGGGGTAGGGGATACGCAGTATTTT.

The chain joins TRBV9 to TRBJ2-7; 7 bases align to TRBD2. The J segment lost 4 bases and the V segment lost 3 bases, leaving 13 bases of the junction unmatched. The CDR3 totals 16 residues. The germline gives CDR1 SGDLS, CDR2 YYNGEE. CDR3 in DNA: TGTGCCAGCAGCGCTCCAGCGGGACTCACTGCATACGAGCAGTACTTC. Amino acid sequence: CASSAPAGLTAYEQYF.

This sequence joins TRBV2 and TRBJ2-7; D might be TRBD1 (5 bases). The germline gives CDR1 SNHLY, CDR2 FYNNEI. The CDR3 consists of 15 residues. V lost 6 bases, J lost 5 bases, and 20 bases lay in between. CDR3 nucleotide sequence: TGTGCCAGCAGGACCCGGCAGGGCTTTGTTAACGAGCAGTACTTC. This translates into CASRTRQGFVNEQYF.

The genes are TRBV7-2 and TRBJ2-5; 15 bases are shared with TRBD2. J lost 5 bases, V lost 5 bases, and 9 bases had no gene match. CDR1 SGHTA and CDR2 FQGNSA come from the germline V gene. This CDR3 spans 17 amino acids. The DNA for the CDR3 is TGTGCCAGCAGCCCGGGACTAGCGGGAGGCCTCCGGGAGACCCAGTACTTC. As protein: CASSPGLAGGLRETQYF.

The CDR3 reads CASSPVRRPYEQYF. CDR3 DNA sequence: TGTGCCAGCAGTCCAGTACGCAGACCCTACGAGCAGTACTTC. V gene TRBV6-5 combines with J gene TRBJ2-7; the D is unclear. V lost 5 bases, J lost 2 bases, and 13 bases lay in between. Germline CDR1 is MNHEY and CDR2 is SVGAGI. There are 14 residues in the CDR3.

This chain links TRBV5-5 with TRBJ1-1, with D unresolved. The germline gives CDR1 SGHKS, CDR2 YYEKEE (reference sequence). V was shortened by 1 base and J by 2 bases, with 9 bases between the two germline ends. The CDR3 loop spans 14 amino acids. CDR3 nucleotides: TGTGCCAGCAGCTTGTTCGCAGGAAACACTGAAGCTTTCTTT. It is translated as CASSLFAGNTEAFF.

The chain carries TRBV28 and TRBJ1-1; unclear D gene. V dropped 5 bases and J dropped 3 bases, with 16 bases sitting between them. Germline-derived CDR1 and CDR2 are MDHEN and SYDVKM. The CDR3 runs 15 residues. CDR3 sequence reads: CASSPFYGSYTEAFF. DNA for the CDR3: TGTGCCAGCAGTCCCTTTTACGGAAGTTACACTGAAGCTTTCTTT. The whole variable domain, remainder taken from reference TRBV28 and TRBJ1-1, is DVKVTQSSRYLVKRTGEKVFLECVQDMDHENMFWYRQDPGLGLRLIYFSYDVKMKEKGDIPEGYSVSREKKERFSLILESASTNQTSMYLCASSPFYGSYTEAFFGQGTRLTVV.

The CDR3 DNA follows: TGTGCCAGCTCACCACTCTCGGACCGCACAGATACGCAGTATTTT. Protein: CASSPLSDRTDTQYF. V is TRBV18 and J is TRBJ2-3; D uncertain. V was shortened by 1 base and J by 1 base, with 9 bases between the two germline ends. The CDR3 has 15 amino acids. Germline lookup yields CDR1 KGHSH and CDR2 LQKENI. The full variable domain, with the rest looked up from reference TRBV18 and TRBJ2-3, is NAGVMQNPRHLVRRRGQEARLRCSPMKGHSHVYWYRQLPEEGLKFMVYLQKENIIDESGMPKERFSAEFPKEGPSILRIQQVVRGDSAAYFCASSPLSDRTDTQYFGPGTRLTVL.

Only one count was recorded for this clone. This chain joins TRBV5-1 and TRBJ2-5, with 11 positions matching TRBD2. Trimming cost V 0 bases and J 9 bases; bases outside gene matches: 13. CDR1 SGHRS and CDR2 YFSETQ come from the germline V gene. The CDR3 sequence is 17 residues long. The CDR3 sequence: CASSLAPLAGGEGPQYF. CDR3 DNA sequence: TGCGCCAGCAGCTTGGCTCCGCTAGCGGGAGGAGAAGGGCCCCAGTACTTC.

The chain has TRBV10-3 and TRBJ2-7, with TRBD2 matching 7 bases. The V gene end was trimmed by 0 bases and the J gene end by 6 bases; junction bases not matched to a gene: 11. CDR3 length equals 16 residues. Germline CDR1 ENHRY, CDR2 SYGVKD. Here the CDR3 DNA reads TGTGCCATCAGTGAGTCGGGGGGGACCCTTACTGGCGAGCAGTACTTC. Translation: CAISESGGTLTGEQYF.

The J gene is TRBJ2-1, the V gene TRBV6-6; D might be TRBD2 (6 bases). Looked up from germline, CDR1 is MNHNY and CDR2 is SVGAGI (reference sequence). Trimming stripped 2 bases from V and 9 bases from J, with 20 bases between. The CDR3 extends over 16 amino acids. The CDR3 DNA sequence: TGTGCCAGCAGTTACGCGGGACCCCCCTTGAGAAGTGAGCAGTTCTTC. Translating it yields CASSYAGPPLRSEQFF.

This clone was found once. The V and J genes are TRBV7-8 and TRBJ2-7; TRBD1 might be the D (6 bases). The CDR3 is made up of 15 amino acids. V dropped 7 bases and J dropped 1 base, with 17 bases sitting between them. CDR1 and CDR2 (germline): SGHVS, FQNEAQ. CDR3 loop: CASNTPTGRSYEQYF. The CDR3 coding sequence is TGTGCCAGCAATACCCCGACAGGTCGGTCCTACGAGCAGTACTTC.

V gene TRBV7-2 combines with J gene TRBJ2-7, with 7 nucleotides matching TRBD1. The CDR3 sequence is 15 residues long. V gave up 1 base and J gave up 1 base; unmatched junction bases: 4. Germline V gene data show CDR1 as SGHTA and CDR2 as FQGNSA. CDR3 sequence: CASSLEWDSSYEQYF. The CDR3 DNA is TGTGCCAGCAGCTTAGAATGGGACAGTTCCTACGAGCAGTACTTC.

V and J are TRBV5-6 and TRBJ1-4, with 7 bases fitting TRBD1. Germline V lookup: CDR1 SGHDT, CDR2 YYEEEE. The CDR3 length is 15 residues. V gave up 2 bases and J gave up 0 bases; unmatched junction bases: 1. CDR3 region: CASSLGGATNEKLFF. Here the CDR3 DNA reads TGTGCCAGCAGCTTAGGGGGCGCAACTAATGAAAAACTGTTTTTT.

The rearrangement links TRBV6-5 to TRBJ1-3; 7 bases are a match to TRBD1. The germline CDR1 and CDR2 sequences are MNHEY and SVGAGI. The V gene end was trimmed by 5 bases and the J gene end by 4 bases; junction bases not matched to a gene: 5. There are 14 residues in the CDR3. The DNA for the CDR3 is TGTGCCAGCAGTCGGGGGACAGTCGGAAACACCATATATTTT. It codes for CASSRGTVGNTIYF.

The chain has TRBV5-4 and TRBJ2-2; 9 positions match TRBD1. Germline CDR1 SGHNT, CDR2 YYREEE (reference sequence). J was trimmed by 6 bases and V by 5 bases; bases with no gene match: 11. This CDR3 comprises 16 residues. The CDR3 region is CASSRTGTGFSGELFF. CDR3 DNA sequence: TGTGCCAGCAGTCGTACCGGGACAGGGTTCTCCGGGGAGCTGTTTTTT. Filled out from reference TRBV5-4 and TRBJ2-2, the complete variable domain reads ETGVTQSPTHLIKTRGQQVTLRCSSQSGHNTVSWYQQALGQGPQFIFQYYREEENGRGNFPPRFSGLQFPNYSSELNVNALELDDSALYLCASSRTGTGFSGELFFGEGSRLTVL.

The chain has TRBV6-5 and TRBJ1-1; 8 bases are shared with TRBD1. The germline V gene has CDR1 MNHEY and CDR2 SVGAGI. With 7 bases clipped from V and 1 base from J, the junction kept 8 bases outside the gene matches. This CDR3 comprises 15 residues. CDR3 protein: CASKTGQGENTEAFF. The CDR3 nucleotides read TGTGCCAGCAAGACCGGACAGGGAGAGAACACTGAAGCTTTCTTT.

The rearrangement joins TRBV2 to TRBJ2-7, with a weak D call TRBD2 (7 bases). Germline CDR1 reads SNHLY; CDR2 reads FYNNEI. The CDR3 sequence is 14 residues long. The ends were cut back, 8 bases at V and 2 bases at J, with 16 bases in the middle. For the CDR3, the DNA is TGTGCCAGCTCTAGAGGGAGGGGGACCTACGAGCAGTACTTC. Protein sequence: CASSRGRGTYEQYF.

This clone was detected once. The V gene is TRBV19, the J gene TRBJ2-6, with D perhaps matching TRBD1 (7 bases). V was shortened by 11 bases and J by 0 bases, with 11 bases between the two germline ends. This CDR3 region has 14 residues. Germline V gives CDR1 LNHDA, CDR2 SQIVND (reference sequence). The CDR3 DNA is TGTGCCGCAGGGGGACTCTCTGGGGCCAACGTCCTGACTTTC. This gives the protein CAAGGLSGANVLTF.